This entry features one TCR beta chain sequence. Its antigen remains unidentified. Sequencing was performed with immunoSEQ multiplex PCR; in TCRdb, only in-frame clones are kept and a portion is missing. Among about 43,000 clones listed, around 84% were seen once. This specimen comes from a study of T cell clonotyping in hematopoietic cell transplantation. Study-wide background: Pretransplant recipient samples were taken after cytoreduction.

Study results and caveats: CD4 and CD8 repertoire contributions could not be separated without sorting.

Described time point: recipient sample about 28 days before transplant, after cytoreduction. Samples: about 28 days before transplant, then days 30, 100 and 180 after. The CDR3 is 16 amino acids. Trimming left V 1 base short and J 7 bases short, with 20 bases between. Germline V gene sequence: CDR1 MDHEN, CDR2 SYDVKM. This sequence originates from a man between 60 and 75 years old with acute myeloid leukemia. Some clones in this sample may be carry-over from other donors' samples. The sample in question was peripheral blood mononuclear cells, obtained before stem cell transplant. The chain carries TRBV28 and TRBJ2-7; TRBD2 might be the D (5 bases). The CDR3 is CASSLSAGVGKWEQYF. The CDR3 DNA is TGTGCCAGCAGTTTATCCGCGGGTGTGGGGAAGTGGGAGCAGTACTTC. Looking up the rest from reference TRBV28 and TRBJ2-7 gives the full variable domain: DVKVTQSSRYLVKRTGEKVFLECVQDMDHENMFWYRQDPGLGLRLIYFSYDVKMKEKGDIPEGYSVSREKKERFSLILESASTNQTSMYLCASSLSAGVGKWEQYFGPGTRLTVT.